Below, 7 T cell receptor beta chains from the same sample are listed, as sequenced in a study of response to subunit inactivated influenza vaccine. TCRdb re-analysed the RT-PCR reads in MiXCR, keeping a single row per CDR3 protein. The table lists 590,000 or so distinct CDR3 sequences, 12% to 15% of them singletons, with 6% to 9.5% in the top ten. Sequencing was performed on PBMCs from blood, taken about 14 days before vaccination. The receptors were gathered from a man between 50 and 59 years old who received an inactivated influenza vaccine.

This clonotype has only a few counts. The chain combines TRBV5-1 with TRBJ2-7; D gene ambiguous. Trimming pared 0 bases from V and 2 bases from J, leaving 12 bases between. This CDR3 region has 15 residues. Germline V gene lookup returns CDR1 SGHRS and CDR2 YFSETQ. The CDR3 sequence: CASSLEWPDPYEQYF. The CDR3 DNA follows: TGCGCCAGCAGCTTGGAGTGGCCAGACCCCTACGAGCAGTACTTC.

This clonotype appeared a few times. This chain joins TRBV2 and TRBJ2-1, with TRBD1 matching 11 bases. Per the germline V gene, CDR1 is SNHLY and CDR2 is FYNNEI. This CDR3 has 14 residues. V dropped 6 bases and J dropped 6; count of bases not matched to a gene: 4. As DNA, the CDR3 is TGTGCCAGCAGAGGACAGGGGGCGTCCAATGAGCAGTTCTTC. Its protein is CASRGQGASNEQFF. Looking up the rest from reference TRBV2 and TRBJ2-1 gives the full variable domain: EPEVTQTPSHQVTQMGQEVILRCVPISNHLYFYWYRQILGQKVEFLVSFYNNEISEKSEIFDDQFSVERPDGSNFTLKIRSTKLEDSAMYFCASRGQGASNEQFFGPGTRLTVL.

The gene calls are TRBV20-1 and TRBJ2-7; TRBD2 matches 13 bases. With 4 bases clipped from V and 3 bases from J, the junction kept 9 bases outside the gene matches. CDR3 length equals 16 residues. The germline gives CDR1 DFQATT, CDR2 SNEGSKA (reference sequence). CDR3 sequence reads: CSATTSGRAVRYEQYF. In DNA, the CDR3 is TGCAGTGCTACCACTAGCGGGAGGGCCGTTCGCTACGAGCAGTACTTC.

The table lists this clonotype with a few counts. V is TRBV29-1 and J is TRBJ2-1, with D perhaps TRBD2 (5 bases). The CDR3 loop spans 13 amino acids. Deletions cut 7 bases from V and 1 base from J, with 11 bases between. Germline CDR1 SQVTM, CDR2 ANQGSEA. The CDR3, as DNA: TGCAGCGCCGCCCGGGGATCCTACAATGAGCAGTTCTTC. Amino acids: CSAARGSYNEQFF.

Only a few counts were recorded for this clonotype. J is TRBJ2-3 and V is TRBV28; D not certain. Germline values: CDR1 MDHEN, CDR2 SYDVKM. V lost 8 bases to trimming and J lost 5 bases, with 11 bases between them. This CDR3 contains 12 residues. CDR3 protein: CASSWLEDTQYF. DNA of the CDR3: TGTGCCAGCTCCTGGTTGGAAGATACGCAGTATTTT.

The chain is built from TRBV28 and TRBJ1-1; TRBD1 might be the D (6 bases). CDR1 is MDHEN, CDR2 SYDVKM, per germline. CDR3 length: 16 residues. The V and J ends lost 6 bases and 4 bases respectively, with 21 bases between them. The CDR3 DNA reads TGTGCCAGCAGCCCTTACTTGGGGGGGCTTGGCACTGAAGCTTTCTTT. The encoded protein is CASSPYLGGLGTEAFF.

This clonotype showed up many times. This rearrangement joins TRBV6-5 to TRBJ2-7; TRBD1 is a possible D gene (6 bases). Germline V gene sequence: CDR1 MNHEY, CDR2 SVGAGI. V dropped 10 bases and J dropped 2 bases, with 12 bases sitting between them. The CDR3 spans 12 residues. CDR3 DNA: TGTGCCACTCACAGGGCCCCCTACGAGCAGTACTTC. Amino acid sequence: CATHRAPYEQYF.